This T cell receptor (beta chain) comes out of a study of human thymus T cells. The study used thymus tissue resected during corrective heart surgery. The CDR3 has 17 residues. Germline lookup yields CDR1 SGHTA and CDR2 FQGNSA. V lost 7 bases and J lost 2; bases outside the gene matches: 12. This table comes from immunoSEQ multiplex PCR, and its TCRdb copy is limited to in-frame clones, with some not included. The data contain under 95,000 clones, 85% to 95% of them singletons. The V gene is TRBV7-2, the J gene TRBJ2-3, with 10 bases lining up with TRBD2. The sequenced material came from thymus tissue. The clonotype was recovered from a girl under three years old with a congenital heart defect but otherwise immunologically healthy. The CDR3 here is CASTIPRAGGDTDTQYF. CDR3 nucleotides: TGTGCCAGCACTATTCCGAGAGCGGGAGGGGACACAGATACGCAGTATTTT.